This record looks at one T cell receptor beta chain sequence and its context. The data were taken from a study of blood T cell repertoires in COVID-19. The CDR3 is 10 residues long. Trimming left V 2 bases short and J 11 bases short, with 6 bases between. Germline V CDR1 and CDR2: LGHDT, YNNKEL (reference sequence). Authors' processing steps: Researchers report that nucleated cell counts were estimated from reference gene primer amplification. TCRdb's table, derived via immunoSEQ multiplex PCR, lists solely in-frame clones and lacks some. The V and J calls and clone size were taken over from that table, and D and trimming were inferred from the DNA. The sample consists of around 100,000 clones, 87% of them appearing once.

The gene calls are TRBV3-1 (or the pseudogene TRBV3-2) and TRBJ1-2; D not resolved. The origin of this receptor is a man aged 50-59 years with active COVID-19. Material: peripheral blood. The CDR3 protein is CASSQPPYTF. CDR3 coding DNA: TGTGCCAGCAGCCAACCTCCGTACACCTTC.